The source of this T cell receptor (beta chain) is a study of blood T cells in healthy people across ages (dated by TCRdb to about 2015). Turning to the overall study: In model experiments, roughly one uniquely barcoded TCR beta cDNA molecule per two T cells was captured by template switching. Using the same blood draw, the study looked at two additional independent replicas of 1 million unique cDNA reads for two donors, one aged 18 to 30 and the other aged 80 or older. Donors were grouped into four age groups: young (average approximately 16 years), middle-aged (roughly 37), aged (62) and long-lived (approximately 81). Age-related changes in TCR beta repertoire diversity were measured in the study by deep sequencing normalized with unique cDNA molecular identifiers. Summary of the overall study and its limitations: The percentage of naive T cells measured by flow cytometry correlated strongly with observed TCR beta diversity. Because donor CMV infection status was unknown, age-related changes in expanded clonotypes were potentially confounded. Compared with the aged group, the long-lived group had more naive CD4+ T cells, fewer expanded clones and increased TCR diversity, suggesting age selection. Because profiling used bulk unsorted PBMCs, naive and antigen-experienced compartments could not be compared conclusively. As age increased, observed TCR beta diversity per million T cells dropped in a roughly linear way, and a significant reduction was already evident by age 40. Total diversity estimates from one million sequenced T cells were considered lower bounds and underestimates.

This clonotype was detected only a few times. There is no known antigen for this receptor. No much larger clone exists at a distance of one base, and base qualities are not known. The donors were roughly 39 Caucasian individuals from Russia, aged roughly 6 to 100 years, who were systemically healthy. Each donor gave 8.5 to 10 milliliters of peripheral blood, collected into EDTA-treated Vacutainer tubes. PBMCs were isolated by Ficoll-Paque density-gradient centrifugation, with at least 6 million obtained per sample. Trizol reagent was used to extract total RNA from PBMCs, with at least 5 micrograms per sample. Naive CD45RAhigh/CD27high T cell percentages were measured by flow cytometry on a PBMC aliquot from every donor. Library generation was performed with 5' RACE. The data were produced on an Illumina HiSeq 2500. A second 7 to 11 cycle PCR used a sample-barcoded 5' primer and a J-beta primer mix. A template-switch 5' adaptor carrying 12 random nucleotides introduced a unique molecular identifier onto each TCR beta cDNA molecule. Each sample yielded at least 3 million CDR3-containing paired-end reads. All of the RNA was converted into first-strand cDNA using the Mint cDNA synthesis kit, with a TRBC-specific oligonucleotide serving as the primer. Following uracil-DNA glycosylase treatment, all cDNA underwent a first 18-cycle PCR with the universal primers M1SS and BC2_uni_R. The authors processed their data as follows. Normalization of each sample was performed by random selection of 1 million high-quality reads, each carrying a distinct molecular identifier. Instead of being binned into consensus sequences, reads with shared molecular identifiers were discarded. CDR3 identification, clonotype clustering and error correction used MiTCR with a Q25 quality threshold and the strictest error-elimination algorithm. A nonparametric unseen species model using Euler transformation provided a lower-bound estimate of total TCR beta diversity. The public reads were quality trimmed at Q25 with fastp and then assembled into clones with MiXCR by TCRdb, keeping productive beta chains. Rows matching on CDR3 protein sequence are summarized as one entry with the most common DNA and genes. The V and J calls reflect TCRdb's pipeline rather than the authors' work. Counted in this sample were about 800,000 distinct CDR3 sequences; 20% to 30% of them appeared once. The biggest ten clones account for roughly 3.5% of the sample.

The CDR3 covers 12 residues, taking in both the cysteine and the phenylalanine. Kept here is only the CDR3 DNA, which spans 36 bases and is read in frame from base 1. CDR1 and CDR2, looked up from the germline V gene (reference sequence), are DFQATT and SNEGSKA. The sample also formed part of further work on T cells of mothers and their children. As that second study puts it: Nine systemically healthy Caucasian individuals, comprising three mothers and their six children, were included as donors. cDNA synthesis used all of the extracted RNA, with 1.5 ug of RNA in each 15 ul reaction. In the second PCR, the M1S primer added sample barcodes and 2-4 random nucleotides. Over 10 million TCR beta CDR3 reads came from each mother, compared with approximately 3.1 million reads from each child. Thymic selection shapes the output of TCR recombination in a similar way in related and unrelated pairs, and inherited differences have a minor effect. Normalized repertoire overlap in related mother-child pairs was always slightly higher than in unrelated mother-child pairs, but the difference was never significant. No persistent microchimeric T cell clones were detected, at a sensitivity of roughly 99 clones per million clonotypes. In the study, deep NGS was used to compare the TCR beta repertoires of mothers and children, and features distinguishing related mother-child pairs from unrelated individuals were sought. Mothers averaged roughly 40 +/- 4 years of age and children averaged around 10 +/- 4 years. After adapter ligation with NEBNext reagents, the libraries were sequenced on Illumina HiSeq 2000 with 100+100 nt paired-end reads. To prevent cross-contamination, the mother and child libraries were prepared one month apart and sequenced in separate runs. For each donor, between about 500,000 and 2,100,000 distinct TCR beta clonotypes were identified. Naive TCR beta clonotypes were estimated from low-frequency clonotypes matched to each donor's FACS-determined naive share, without sorting.

The chain is encoded by TRBV20-1 joined to TRBJ2-5; the D gene could be either TRBD1 or TRBD2, each agreeing at 5 bases. The last part of the DNA fits TRBJ2-7 better; the J call may be wrong. Material: blood. The source of this sequence is a boy younger than 18 in good health. CDR3 loop: CSARGVTYEQYF. Read as DNA, the sequence is TGCAGTGCTAGGGGGGTTACTTACGAGCAGTACTTC.